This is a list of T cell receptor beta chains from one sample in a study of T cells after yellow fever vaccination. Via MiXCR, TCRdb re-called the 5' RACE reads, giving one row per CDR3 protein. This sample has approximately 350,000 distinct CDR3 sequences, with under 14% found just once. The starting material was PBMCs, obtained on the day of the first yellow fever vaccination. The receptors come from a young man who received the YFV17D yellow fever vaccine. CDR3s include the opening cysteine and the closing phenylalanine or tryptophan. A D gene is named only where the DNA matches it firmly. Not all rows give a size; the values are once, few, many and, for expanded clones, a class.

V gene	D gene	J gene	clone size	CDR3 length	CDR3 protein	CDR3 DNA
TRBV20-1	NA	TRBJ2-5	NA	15	CSARAPARDSETQYF	TGCAGTGCTAGAGCCCCGGCTAGGGATTCAGAGACCCAGTACTTC
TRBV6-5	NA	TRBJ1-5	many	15	CASSLLLGAGQPQHF	TGTGCCAGCAGTTTACTCCTGGGGGCAGGACAGCCCCAGCATTTT
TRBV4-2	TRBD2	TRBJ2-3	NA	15	CASSQTRGAFDTQYF	TGTGCCAGCAGCCAAACGCGGGGGGCCTTTGATACGCAGTATTTT
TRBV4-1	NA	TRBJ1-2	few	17	CASSQDRWAQRDYGYTF	TGCGCCAGCAGCCAAGATCGGTGGGCCCAGAGGGACTATGGCTACACCTTC
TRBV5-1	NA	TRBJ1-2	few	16	CASSLFFRPEGSGYTF	TGCGCCAGCAGCTTGTTTTTTCGTCCGGAGGGCAGTGGCTACACCTTC
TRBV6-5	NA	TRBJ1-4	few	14	CASSLGGDNEKLFF	TGTGCCAGCAGTTTGGGGGGGGATAATGAAAAACTGTTTTTT
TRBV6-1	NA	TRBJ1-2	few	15	CASSLWGGKGGGYTF	TGTGCCAGCAGCCTCTGGGGGGGTAAAGGTGGTGGCTACACCTTC
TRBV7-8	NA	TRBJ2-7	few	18	CASSPQKTGQPNYYEQYF	TGTGCCAGCAGCCCCCAAAAGACTGGACAGCCCAATTACTACGAGCAGTACTTC
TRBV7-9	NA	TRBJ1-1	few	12	CASGSGNTEAFF	TGTGCCAGCGGTTCGGGGAACACTGAAGCTTTCTTT
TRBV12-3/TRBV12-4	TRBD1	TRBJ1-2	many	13	CASRTGTGYGYTF	TGTGCCAGCAGGACCGGGACAGGGTACGGCTACACCTTC
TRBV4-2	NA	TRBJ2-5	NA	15	CASSQVYGGFETQYF	TGTGCCAGCAGCCAAGTTTACGGGGGCTTTGAGACCCAGTACTTC
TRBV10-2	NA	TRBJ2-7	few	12	CASRALRSEQYF	TGCGCCAGCAGGGCCCTTAGGTCCGAGCAGTACTTC
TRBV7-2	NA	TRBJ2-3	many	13	CASSRGHTDTQYF	TGTGCCAGCAGCCGCGGACACACAGATACGCAGTATTTT
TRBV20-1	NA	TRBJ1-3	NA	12	CSGQGSGNTIYF	TGCAGTGGTCAGGGCTCGGGAAACACCATATATTTT
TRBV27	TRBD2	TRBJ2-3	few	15	CASRPFGAGDNTQYF	TGTGCCAGCAGACCTTTCGGTGCGGGGGATAATACGCAGTATTTT
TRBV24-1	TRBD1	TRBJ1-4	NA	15	CATSEGQQNNEKLFF	TGTGCCACCAGTGAGGGACAGCAGAATAATGAAAAACTGTTTTTT
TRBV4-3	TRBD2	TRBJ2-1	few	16	CASSQRTSSSYNEQFF	TGCGCCAGCAGCCAGCGGACTAGTAGCTCCTACAATGAGCAGTTCTTC